The subject of this entry is one T cell receptor beta chain. Its antigen is not identified. This CDR3 has 15 amino acids. The germline V and J ends were trimmed by 1 base and 2 bases, with 11 bases remaining between them. Germline CDR1 and CDR2: LGHNA and YNFKEQ. These data belong to a study of cytomegalovirus exposure and HLA in healthy donors. Broader study findings: Most TCR beta V segments were productive about 87% or about 30% of the time in an earlier analysis. The CMV antigen specificity of a few CMV-associated chains was confirmed through in vitro analysis. Likely technical artifact: a cluster of highly shared sequence variants. Accounts indicate the classifier identified cytomegalovirus status with strong specificity and sensitivity.

The PCR was carried out with 60 Vbeta primers and 13 Jbeta primers. TCRdb's table, derived via immunoSEQ multiplex PCR, lists solely in-frame clones and lacks some. Reported are tens of thousands of clones; the ten largest clones contain about 2.3%. The sequencing input was PBMCs. The receptor was isolated from a female donor in good health and CMV-seronegative. The chain recombines TRBV4-2 with TRBJ1-2; D gene uncertain. The CDR3 coding sequence is TGTGCCAGCAGCCAAGTTAAGACACCCAACTATGGCTACACCTTC. Amino acid sequence: CASSQVKTPNYGYTF.